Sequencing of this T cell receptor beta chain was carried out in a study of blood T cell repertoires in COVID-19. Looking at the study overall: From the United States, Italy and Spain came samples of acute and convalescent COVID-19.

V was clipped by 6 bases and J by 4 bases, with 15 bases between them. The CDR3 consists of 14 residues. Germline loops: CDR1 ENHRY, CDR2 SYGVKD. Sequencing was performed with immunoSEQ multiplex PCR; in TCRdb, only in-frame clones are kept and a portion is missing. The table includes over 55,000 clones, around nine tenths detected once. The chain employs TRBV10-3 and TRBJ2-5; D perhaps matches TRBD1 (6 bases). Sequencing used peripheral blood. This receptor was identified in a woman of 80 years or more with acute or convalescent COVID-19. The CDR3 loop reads CAIRGASEGETQYF. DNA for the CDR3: TGTGCCATCAGGGGGGCAAGCGAAGGAGAGACCCAGTACTTC.